A selection of T cell receptor beta chains follows, all from one sample in a study of cytomegalovirus exposure and HLA in healthy donors. The protocol was immunoSEQ multiplex PCR, while the TCRdb copy is restricted to in-frame clones and leaves out a portion. Of about 170,000 clones in the sample, more than 70% were seen once. Sequenced sample: PBMCs. The receptors here all came from a girl aged 10 to 17 in good health and CMV-seronegative. Each CDR3 is given with its conserved first and last residue. The D gene is left open where the match is weak. The size of a clone is reported for some rows only, either as once, few or many, or as a class for expanded clones.

size	D	V	J	CDR3	DNA
.	.	TRBV6-6	TRBJ2-2	CASAPTRGETGELFF	TGTGCCAGCGCCCCGACTAGGGGCGAAACCGGGGAGCTGTTTTTT
.	TRBD2	TRBV12-5	TRBJ2-7	CASGMGLAGGKSYEQYF	TGTGCTAGCGGGATGGGACTAGCGGGGGGTAAGTCCTACGAGCAGTACTTC
.	.	TRBV6-6	TRBJ1-2	CASLPGTNYGYTF	TGTGCCAGCCTCCCAGGGACTAACTATGGCTACACCTTC
.	.	TRBV19	TRBJ1-4	CASSPSGLGGKLFF	TGTGCCAGTAGTCCCTCGGGACTAGGAGGAAAACTGTTTTTT
few	.	TRBV6-1	TRBJ2-1	CASSERGGRGPMNEQFF	TGTGCCAGCAGTGAACGGGGAGGGCGGGGGCCCATGAATGAGCAGTTCTTC
.	.	TRBV14	TRBJ1-6	CASSQGTGSYNSPLHF	TGTGCCAGCAGCCAAGGAACAGGCTCCTATAATTCACCCCTCCACTTT
few	TRBD1	TRBV19	TRBJ1-5	CASSVDRGPGQPQHF	TGTGCCAGTAGCGTAGACAGGGGGCCGGGTCAGCCCCAGCATTTT
.	TRBD1	TRBV13	TRBJ2-7	CASGDRVHEQYF	TGTGCCAGTGGGGACAGGGTCCACGAGCAGTACTTC
.	TRBD1	TRBV30	TRBJ1-2	CAWSAGQGLNGYTF	TGTGCCTGGAGTGCGGGACAGGGGTTGAATGGCTACACCTTC
.	.	TRBV6-1	TRBJ1-1	CASTTTGGTEAFF	TGTGCCAGCACTACCACGGGAGGGACTGAAGCTTTCTTT
.	TRBD1	TRBV9	TRBJ1-2	CASSPRDSKKGSYGYTF	TGTGCCAGCAGCCCCCGGGACAGCAAAAAGGGGAGCTATGGCTACACCTTC
.	TRBD1	TRBV25-1	TRBJ2-7	CASSDRQGARDEQYF	TGTGCCAGCAGTGACCGACAGGGGGCCAGGGACGAGCAGTACTTC
.	.	TRBV29-1	TRBJ1-2	CSVEETTVYGYTF	TGCAGCGTTGAAGAAACGACAGTCTATGGCTACACCTTC
.	.	TRBV18	TRBJ1-1	CASSPNARGDTEAFF	TGTGCCAGCTCACCAAACGCCAGGGGTGACACTGAAGCTTTCTTT
medium-sized	TRBD2	TRBV6-1	TRBJ2-1	CASSAASGGDYNEQFF	TGTGCCAGCAGTGCAGCTAGCGGGGGGGACTACAATGAGCAGTTCTTC